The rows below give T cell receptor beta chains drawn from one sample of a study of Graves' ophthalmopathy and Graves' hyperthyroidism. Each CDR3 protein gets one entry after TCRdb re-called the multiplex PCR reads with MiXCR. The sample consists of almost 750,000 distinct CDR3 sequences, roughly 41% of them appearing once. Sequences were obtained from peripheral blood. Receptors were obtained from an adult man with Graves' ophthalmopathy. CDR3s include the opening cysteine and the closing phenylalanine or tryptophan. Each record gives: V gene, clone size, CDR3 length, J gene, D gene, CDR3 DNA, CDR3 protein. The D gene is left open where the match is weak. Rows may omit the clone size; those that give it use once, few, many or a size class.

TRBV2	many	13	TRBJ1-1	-	TGTGCCAGCAGTGAAGTACGGGGGACTGAAGCTTTCTTT	CASSEVRGTEAFF
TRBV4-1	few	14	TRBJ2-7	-	TGCGCCAGCAGCCAAGCAGGGAACTCCTACGAGCAGTACTTC	CASSQAGNSYEQYF
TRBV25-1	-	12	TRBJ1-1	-	TGTGCAGCTACCACCCCAGGAGTTGAAGCTTTCTTT	CAATTPGVEAFF
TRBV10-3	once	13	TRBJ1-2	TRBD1	TGTGCCATCAGCGTGGACAGGGACTATGGCTACACCTTC	CAISVDRDYGYTF
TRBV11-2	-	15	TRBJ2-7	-	TGTGCCAGCAGTTTTATTCGAGACCTCCTGTACGAGCAGTACTTC	CASSFIRDLLYEQYF
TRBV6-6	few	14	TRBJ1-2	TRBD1	TGTGCCAGCAGTTCTTATGACAGGGACTATGGCTACACCTTC	CASSSYDRDYGYTF
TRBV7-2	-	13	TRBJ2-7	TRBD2	TGTGCCAGCAGCCTAAGAAGCGGGAACGAGCAGTACTTC	CASSLRSGNEQYF
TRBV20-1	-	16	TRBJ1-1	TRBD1	TGCAGTGCTAGAGATCCGGGACAGAGATCGAACACTGAAGCTTTCTTT	CSARDPGQRSNTEAFF
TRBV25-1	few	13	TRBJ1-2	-	TGTGCCAGCAGTTTAAGGGATTTCTATGGCTACACCTTC	CASSLRDFYGYTF
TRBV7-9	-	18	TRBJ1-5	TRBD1	TGTGCCAGCAGCTTAATAGCCCCAGACAGGGCCAACAATCAGCCCCAGCATTTT	CASSLIAPDRANNQPQHF
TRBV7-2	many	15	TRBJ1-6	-	TGTGCCAGCAGCTTATCCGGGGGACGGAATTCACCCCTCCACTTT	CASSLSGGRNSPLHF
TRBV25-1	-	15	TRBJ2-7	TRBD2	TGTGCCAGCAGTAGCGGGAGGGTGTCAATCTACGAGCAGTACTTC	CASSSGRVSIYEQYF
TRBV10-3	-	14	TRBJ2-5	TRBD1	TGTGCCAGCAGTGGGACAGGTCGGAATCAGCCCCAGTACTTC	CASSGTGRNQPQYF
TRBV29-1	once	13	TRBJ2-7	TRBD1	TGCAGCCACGGACAGGGGGTGGCGAGTGAGCAGTACTTC	CSHGQGVASEQYF
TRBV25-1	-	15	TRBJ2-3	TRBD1	TGTGCCAGCAGTTCACAGGGGTACGCCACAGATACGCAGTATTTT	CASSSQGYATDTQYF
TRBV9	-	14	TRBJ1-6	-	TGCGCCAGCAGTTTCGGACAGTCTAATTCACCCCTCCACTTT	CASSFGQSNSPLHF
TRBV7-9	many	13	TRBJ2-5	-	TGTGCCAGCAGCTCAGGGAATTCGGAGACCCAGTACTTC	CASSSGNSETQYF
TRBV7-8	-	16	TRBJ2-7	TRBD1	TGTGCCAGCAGCCCTAGGACCGGGACAGGGATCTACGAGCAGTACTTC	CASSPRTGTGIYEQYF
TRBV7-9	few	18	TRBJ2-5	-	TGTGCCAGCAGCTTACGGTATCGGGGACGGGGGATTCAAGAGACCCAGTACTTC	CASSLRYRGRGIQETQYF
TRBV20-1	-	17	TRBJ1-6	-	TGCAGTGCTCTCTCCCCTCTTTACAGCTCCTATAATTCACCCCTCCACTTT	CSALSPLYSSYNSPLHF
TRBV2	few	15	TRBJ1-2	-	TGTGCCAGCAATGACGAGGGGTCAGGCAACTATGGCTACACCTTC	CASNDEGSGNYGYTF
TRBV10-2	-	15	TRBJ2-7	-	TGCGCCAGCAGTGATATTAGAGGACAGCACTACGAGCAGTACTTC	CASSDIRGQHYEQYF
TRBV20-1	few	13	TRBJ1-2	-	TGCAGTTCTGATAAAGGGAGTGGGTATGGCTACACCTTC	CSSDKGSGYGYTF
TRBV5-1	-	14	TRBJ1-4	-	TGCGCCAGCAGCCTGAAAGCCCAGGAGCGAGAACTGTTTTTT	CASSLKAQERELFF
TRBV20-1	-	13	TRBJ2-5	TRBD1	TGCAGTGCTAGCGAGGGGGCGAGAGAGACCCAGTACTTC	CSASEGARETQYF
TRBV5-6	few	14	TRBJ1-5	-	TGTGCCAGCAGCAATAACAGGATCGGTCAGCCCCAGCATTTT	CASSNNRIGQPQHF
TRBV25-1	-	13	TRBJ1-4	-	TGTGCCAGCGTTCAGGGAGTCGGTGAAAAACTGTTTTTT	CASVQGVGEKLFF
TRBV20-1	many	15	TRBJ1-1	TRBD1	TGCAGTGCCGTTAACATAGACAGGGAAAACACTGAAGCTTTCTTT	CSAVNIDRENTEAFF